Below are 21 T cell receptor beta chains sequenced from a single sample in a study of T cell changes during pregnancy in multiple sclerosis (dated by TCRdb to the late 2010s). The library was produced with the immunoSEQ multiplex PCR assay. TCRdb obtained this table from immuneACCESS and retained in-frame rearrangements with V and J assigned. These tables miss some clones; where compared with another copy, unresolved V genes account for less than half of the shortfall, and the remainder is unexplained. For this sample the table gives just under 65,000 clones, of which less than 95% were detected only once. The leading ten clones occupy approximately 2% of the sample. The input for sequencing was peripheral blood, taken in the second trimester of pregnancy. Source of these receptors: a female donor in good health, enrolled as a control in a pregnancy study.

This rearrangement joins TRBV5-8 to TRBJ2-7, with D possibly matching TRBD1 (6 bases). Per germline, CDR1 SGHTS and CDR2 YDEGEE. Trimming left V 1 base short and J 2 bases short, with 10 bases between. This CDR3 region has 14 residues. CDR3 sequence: CASSLTGPAYEQYF. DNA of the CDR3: TGTGCCAGCAGCTTGACAGGGCCGGCCTACGAGCAGTACTTC.

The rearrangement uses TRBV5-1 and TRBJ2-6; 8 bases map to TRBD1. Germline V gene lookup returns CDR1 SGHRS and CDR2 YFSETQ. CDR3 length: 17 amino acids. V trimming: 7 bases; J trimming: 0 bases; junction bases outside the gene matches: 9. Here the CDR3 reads CASYKGTGPSGANVLTF. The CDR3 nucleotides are TGCGCCAGCTACAAGGGGACAGGCCCCTCTGGGGCCAACGTCCTGACTTTC.

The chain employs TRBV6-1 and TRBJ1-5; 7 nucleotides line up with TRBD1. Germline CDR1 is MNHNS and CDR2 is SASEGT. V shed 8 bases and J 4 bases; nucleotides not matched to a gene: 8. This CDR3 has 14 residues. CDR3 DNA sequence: TGTGCCAGCGATCAGGGACAGATTAATCAGCCCCAGCATTTT. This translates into CASDQGQINQPQHF.

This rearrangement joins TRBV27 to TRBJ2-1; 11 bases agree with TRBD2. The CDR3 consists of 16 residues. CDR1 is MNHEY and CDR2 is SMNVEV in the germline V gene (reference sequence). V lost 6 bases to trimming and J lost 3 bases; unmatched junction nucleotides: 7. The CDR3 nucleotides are TGTGCCAGCAGATCATCTCTAGCGGGAGGCTACAATGAGCAGTTCTTC. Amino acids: CASRSSLAGGYNEQFF.

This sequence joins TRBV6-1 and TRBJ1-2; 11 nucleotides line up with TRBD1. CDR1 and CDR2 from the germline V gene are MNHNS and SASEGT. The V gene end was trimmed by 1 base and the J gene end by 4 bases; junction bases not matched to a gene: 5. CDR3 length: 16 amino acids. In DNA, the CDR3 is TGTGCCAGCAGTGAAGGGACAGGGGGCCCTGCCTATGGCTACACCTTC. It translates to CASSEGTGGPAYGYTF.

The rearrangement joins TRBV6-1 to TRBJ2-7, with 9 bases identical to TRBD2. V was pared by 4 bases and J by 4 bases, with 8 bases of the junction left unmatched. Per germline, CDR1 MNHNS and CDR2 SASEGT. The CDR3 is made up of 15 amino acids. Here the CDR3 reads CASSALREGRYEQYF. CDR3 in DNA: TGTGCCAGCAGTGCCTTGCGGGAGGGTCGTTACGAGCAGTACTTC.

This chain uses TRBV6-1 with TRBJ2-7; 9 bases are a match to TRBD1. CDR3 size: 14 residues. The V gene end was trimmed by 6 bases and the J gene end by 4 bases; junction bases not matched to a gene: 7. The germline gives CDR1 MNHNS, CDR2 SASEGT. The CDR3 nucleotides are TGTGCCAGCAGATTCGGACAGGGGAGGTACGAGCAGTACTTC. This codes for CASRFGQGRYEQYF.

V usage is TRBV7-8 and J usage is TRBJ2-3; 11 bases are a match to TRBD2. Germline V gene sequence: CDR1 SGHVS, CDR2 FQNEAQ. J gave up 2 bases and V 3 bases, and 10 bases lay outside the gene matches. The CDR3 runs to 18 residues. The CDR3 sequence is CASSFSGRAARDTDTQYF. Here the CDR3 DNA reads TGTGCCAGCAGCTTTAGCGGGAGGGCCGCGAGAGACACAGATACGCAGTATTTT.

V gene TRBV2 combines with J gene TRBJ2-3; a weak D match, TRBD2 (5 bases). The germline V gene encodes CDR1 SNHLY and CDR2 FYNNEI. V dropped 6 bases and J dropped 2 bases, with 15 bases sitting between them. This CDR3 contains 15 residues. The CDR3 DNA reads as TGTGCCAGCAGGAATCTAGCCACGGTCACAGATACGCAGTATTTT. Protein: CASRNLATVTDTQYF.

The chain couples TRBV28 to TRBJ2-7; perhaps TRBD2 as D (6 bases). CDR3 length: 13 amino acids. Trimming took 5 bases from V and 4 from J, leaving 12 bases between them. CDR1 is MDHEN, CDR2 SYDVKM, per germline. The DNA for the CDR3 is TGTGCCAGCAGTCAGGGAGGCGGTTACGAGCAGTACTTC. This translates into CASSQGGGYEQYF.

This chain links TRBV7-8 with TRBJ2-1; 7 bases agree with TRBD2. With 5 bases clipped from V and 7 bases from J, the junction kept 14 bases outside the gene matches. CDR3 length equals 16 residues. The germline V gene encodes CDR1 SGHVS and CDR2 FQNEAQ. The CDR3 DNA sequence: TGTGCCAGCAGCCCACCCCGCGCGGGAGCTGATAATGAGCAGTTCTTC. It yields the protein CASSPPRAGADNEQFF.

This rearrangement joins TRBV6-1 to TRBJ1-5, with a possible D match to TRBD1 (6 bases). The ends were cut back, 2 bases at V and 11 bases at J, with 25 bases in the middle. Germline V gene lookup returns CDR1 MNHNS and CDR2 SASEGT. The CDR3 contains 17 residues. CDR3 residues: CASSETVGSGHGLTQHF. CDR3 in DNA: TGTGCCAGCAGTGAAACAGTTGGCTCGGGACACGGGCTGACCCAGCATTTT.

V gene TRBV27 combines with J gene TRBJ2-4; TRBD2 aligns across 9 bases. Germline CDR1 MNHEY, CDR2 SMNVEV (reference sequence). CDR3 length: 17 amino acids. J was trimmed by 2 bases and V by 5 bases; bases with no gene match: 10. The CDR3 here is CASSQPGLAGTKNIQYF. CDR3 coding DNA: TGTGCCAGCAGTCAACCGGGACTAGCAGGTACCAAAAACATTCAGTACTTC.

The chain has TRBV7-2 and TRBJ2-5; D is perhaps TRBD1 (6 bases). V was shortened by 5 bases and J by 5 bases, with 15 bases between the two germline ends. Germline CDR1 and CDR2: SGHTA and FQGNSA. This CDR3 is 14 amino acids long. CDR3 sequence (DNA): TGTGCCAGCAGCCCCCGTAGGGGGTTGGAGACCCAGTACTTC. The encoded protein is CASSPRRGLETQYF.

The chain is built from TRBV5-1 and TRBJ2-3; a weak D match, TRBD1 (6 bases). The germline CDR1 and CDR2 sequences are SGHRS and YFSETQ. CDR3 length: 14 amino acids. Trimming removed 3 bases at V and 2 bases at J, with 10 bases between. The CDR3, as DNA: TGCGCCAGCAGCTCGACAGGTCCCACAGATACGCAGTATTTT. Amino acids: CASSSTGPTDTQYF.

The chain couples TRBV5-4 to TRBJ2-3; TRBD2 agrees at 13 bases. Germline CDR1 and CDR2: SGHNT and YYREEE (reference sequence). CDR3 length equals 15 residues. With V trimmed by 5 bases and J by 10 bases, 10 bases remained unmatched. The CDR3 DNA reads TGTGCCAGCAGTCTGCAGACTAGCGGGAGGTCCTCGCAGTATTTT. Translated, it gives CASSLQTSGRSSQYF.

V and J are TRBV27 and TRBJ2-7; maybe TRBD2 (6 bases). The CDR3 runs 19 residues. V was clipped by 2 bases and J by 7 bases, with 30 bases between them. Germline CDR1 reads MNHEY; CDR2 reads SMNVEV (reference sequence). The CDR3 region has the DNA TGTGCCAGCAGTTTAGACCTACAATCATTGAGGGAGGAACAAGTGGAGCAGTACTTC. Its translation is CASSLDLQSLREEQVEQYF.

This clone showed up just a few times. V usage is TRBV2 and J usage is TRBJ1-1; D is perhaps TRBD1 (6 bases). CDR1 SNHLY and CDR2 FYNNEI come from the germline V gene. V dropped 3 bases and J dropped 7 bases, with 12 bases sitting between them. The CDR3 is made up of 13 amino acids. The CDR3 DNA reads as TGTGCCAGCAGTGATACAGGGATAGGTGAAGCTTTCTTT. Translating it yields CASSDTGIGEAFF. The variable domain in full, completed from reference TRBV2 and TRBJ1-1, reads EPEVTQTPSHQVTQMGQEVILRCVPISNHLYFYWYRQILGQKVEFLVSFYNNEISEKSEIFDDQFSVERPDGSNFTLKIRSTKLEDSAMYFCASSDTGIGEAFFGQGTRLTVV.

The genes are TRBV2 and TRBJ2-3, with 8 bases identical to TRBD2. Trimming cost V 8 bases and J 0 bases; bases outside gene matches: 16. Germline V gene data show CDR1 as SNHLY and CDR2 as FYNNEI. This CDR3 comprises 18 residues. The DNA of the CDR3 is TGTGCCAGCGTAGGACTAGCAGGTTTTCATCCTAGCACAGATACGCAGTATTTT. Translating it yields CASVGLAGFHPSTDTQYF.

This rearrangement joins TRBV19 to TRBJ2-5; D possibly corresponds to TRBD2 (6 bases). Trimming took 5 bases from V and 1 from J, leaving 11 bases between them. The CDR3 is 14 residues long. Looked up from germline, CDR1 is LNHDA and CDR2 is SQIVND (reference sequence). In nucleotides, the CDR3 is TGTGCCAGTAGTCGGCGGGACTCCCAAGAGACCCAGTACTTC. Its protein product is CASSRRDSQETQYF.

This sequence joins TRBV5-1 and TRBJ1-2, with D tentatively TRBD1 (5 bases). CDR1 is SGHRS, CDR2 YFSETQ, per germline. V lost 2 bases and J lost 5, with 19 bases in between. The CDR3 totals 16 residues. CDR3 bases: TGCGCCAGCAGCTTAACCCCGACAGAACCGATTTATGGCTACACCTTC. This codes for CASSLTPTEPIYGYTF. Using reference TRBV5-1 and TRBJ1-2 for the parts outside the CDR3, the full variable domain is KAGVTQTPRYLIKTRGQQVTLSCSPISGHRSVSWYQQTPGQGLQFLFEYFSETQRNKGNFPGRFSGRQFSNSRSEMNVSTLELGDSALYLCASSLTPTEPIYGYTFGSGTRLTVV.